Following are 27 T cell receptor beta chains from one sample sequenced in a study of Graves' ophthalmopathy and Graves' hyperthyroidism. Amplifying from RNA transcripts, the study obtained TCR beta CDR3 regions. RT-PCR in the first round used HTBI primers; a second-round multiplex PCR followed. TCRdb passed the multiplex PCR reads through MiXCR, listing each CDR3 protein once. Of about 1.2 million distinct CDR3 sequences listed, about two fifths were seen once; the top ten hold roughly 10%. Sequenced sample: peripheral blood or thyroid tissue (not recorded which). These receptors were obtained from an adult man with Graves' hyperthyroidism.

This chain links TRBV7-8 with TRBJ2-7, with TRBD1 as a possible D gene (6 bases). This CDR3 has 16 residues. Looked up from germline, CDR1 is SGHVS and CDR2 is FQNEAQ. Trimming cost V 0 bases and J 5 bases, with 17 bases left between them. In DNA form, the CDR3 reads TGTGCCAGCAGCTTAGCAGGTCGGTACAGGGCCCACGAGCAGTACTTC. Translated: CASSLAGRYRAHEQYF.

In its sample, this clonotype was seen many times. The genes are TRBV6-6 and TRBJ1-2; TRBD1 agrees at 7 bases. Germline V gene sequence: CDR1 MNHNY, CDR2 SVGAGI (reference sequence). The CDR3 is 13 amino acids. The V segment lost 2 bases and the J segment 6 bases; nucleotides outside the gene matches: 3. CDR3 in amino acids: CASSYAGGNGYTF. In DNA, the CDR3 is TGTGCCAGCAGTTACGCAGGGGGGAATGGCTACACCTTC.

The table lists this clonotype with many counts. This rearrangement joins TRBV7-2 to TRBJ1-4; 7 bases map to TRBD1. Germline V gene sequence: CDR1 SGHTA, CDR2 FQGNSA. The CDR3 length is 16 residues. V shed 5 bases, J shed 4 bases, and the junction held 10 bases outside the gene matches. DNA for the CDR3: TGTGCCAGCAGCAAACAGGGGTCACAGATTAATGAAAAACTGTTTTTT. It specifies CASSKQGSQINEKLFF.

This clonotype was observed a single time. It is likely a read error, because the conserved phenylalanine at the end of the CDR3 is missing. Because the CDR3's place on the DNA is in doubt, the DNA is left out and the CDR3 is given as listed by TCRdb. V and J are TRBV7-2 and TRBJ2-7; the table gives TRBD1 as D, unverified against the DNA. Germline V CDR1 and CDR2: SGHTA, FQGNSA. 11 amino acids form the CDR3, both terminal residues included. CDR3 in amino acids: CASSLRQGASY.

This clonotype was seen once. The chain uses TRBV10-2 and TRBJ2-5; tentative D call: TRBD1 (6 bases). This CDR3 spans 15 amino acids. Germline V gives CDR1 WSHSY, CDR2 SAAADI. V was shortened by 7 bases and J by 4 bases, with 19 bases between the two germline ends. CDR3 DNA sequence: TGCGCCAGCAAGGACCTGACAGGAGAGGGAGAGACCCAGTACTTC. This gives the protein CASKDLTGEGETQYF.

This clonotype was recorded many times. The chain has TRBV12-3 or TRBV12-4 and TRBJ1-3; 8 bases align to TRBD1. The ends lost 6 bases at V and 7 bases at J; junction bases unmatched: 5. The length of the CDR3 is 13 residues. The CDR3 DNA reads TGTGCCAGCAGGCTGGACAGGGAGAACACCATATATTTT. It yields the protein CASRLDRENTIYF.

V usage is TRBV7-2 and J usage is TRBJ1-4, with 7 bases lining up with TRBD1. This CDR3 region has 15 residues. The trim removed 0 bases at V and 8 bases at J, leaving 6 bases unmatched. CDR1 SGHTA and CDR2 FQGNSA come from the germline V gene. Written as DNA, the CDR3 is TGTGCCAGCAGCTTAGCCGGGACAGAGGGAGAAAAACTGTTTTTT. This gives the protein CASSLAGTEGEKLFF.

In this sample, this clonotype turned up many times. DNA of the CDR3: TGTGCCAGCAGCACGCGGGCAGGGGTCCTCAATGAAAAACTGTTTTTT. Residues: CASSTRAGVLNEKLFF. The rearrangement uses TRBV7-2 and TRBJ1-4, with D possibly matching TRBD1 (6 bases). The germline V gene encodes CDR1 SGHTA and CDR2 FQGNSA. Between the trimmed V and J ends, which lost 5 bases and 5 bases, there was a span of 18 bases. The CDR3 loop spans 16 amino acids.

J is TRBJ2-5 and V is TRBV12-3 or TRBV12-4, with D unresolved. This CDR3 region has 12 residues. V lost 10 bases to trimming and J lost 5 bases, with 14 bases between them. The CDR3 sequence: CATYSHGETQYF. CDR3 DNA: TGTGCCACCTACTCTCACGGGGAGACCCAGTACTTC.

The chain carries TRBV5-5 and TRBJ2-7; either TRBD1 or TRBD2 may fit D (5 bases each). The V end lost 4 bases, the J end lost 2 bases, and 19 bases lay between the germline ends. The CDR3 spans 16 residues. Germline-derived CDR1 and CDR2 are SGHKS and YYEKEE (reference sequence). This CDR3 is CASSNAGTESPYEQYF. The CDR3, as DNA: TGTGCCAGCAGCAACGCCGGGACGGAAAGTCCCTACGAGCAGTACTTC. The entire variable domain, with the rest obtained from reference TRBV5-5 and TRBJ2-7, is as follows: DAGVTQSPTHLIKTRGQQVTLRCSPISGHKSVSWYQQVLGQGPQFIFQYYEKEERGRGNFPDRFSARQFPNYSSELNVNALLLGDSALYLCASSNAGTESPYEQYFGPGTRLTVT.

This clonotype was seen ten or more times. The chain couples TRBV19 to TRBJ2-7, with a weak D call TRBD2 (6 bases). The CDR3 has 13 residues. V was pared by 5 bases and J by 3 bases, with 11 bases between. Germline assignment: CDR1 LNHDA and CDR2 SQIVND (reference sequence). As DNA, the CDR3 is TGTGCCAGTAGTGTACTTAGCGGCTACGAGCAGTACTTC. Amino acid sequence: CASSVLSGYEQYF. Together with reference TRBV19 and TRBJ2-7, the CDR3 gives the full variable domain: DGGITQSPKYLFRKEGQNVTLSCEQNLNHDAMYWYRQDPGQGLRLIYYSQIVNDFQKGDIAEGYSVSREKKESFPLTVTSAQKNPTAFYLCASSVLSGYEQYFGPGTRLTVT.

The chain employs TRBV6-5 and TRBJ2-2; 10 bases fit TRBD2. CDR1 and CDR2 (germline): MNHEY, SVGAGI. Germline trimming cut 5 bases from V and 4 bases from J; bases unmatched to any gene: 4. This CDR3 comprises 15 residues. CDR3 sequence reads: CASSSGRAVTGELFF. In DNA, the CDR3 is TGTGCCAGCAGTAGCGGGAGGGCGGTCACCGGGGAGCTGTTTTTT.

This clonotype was counted ten times or more. One junction end disagrees with the germline gene, perhaps due to a read error. V and J are TRBV5-1 and TRBJ1-1; no clear D. The germline CDR1 and CDR2 sequences are SGHRS and YFSETQ. CDR3 length: 12 residues. CDR3 protein: CASSFAGTEAFF. The CDR3 DNA reads TGTGCCAGCAGCTTTGCGGGCACTGAAGCTTTCTTT. Full variable domain (rest looked up from reference TRBV5-1 and TRBJ1-1): KAGVTQTPRYLIKTRGQQVTLSCSPISGHRSVSWYQQTPGQGLQFLFEYFSETQRNKGNFPGRFSGRQFSNSRSEMNVSTLELGDSALYLCASSFAGTEAFFGQGTRLTVV.

The CDR3 nucleotides read TGCGCCAGCAGCTTCTTCGGGGCGAACTACGAGCAGTACTTC. This encodes CASSFFGANYEQYF. This rearrangement joins TRBV5-1 to TRBJ2-7; D possibly matches TRBD1 or TRBD2 (5 bases each). Per germline, CDR1 SGHRS and CDR2 YFSETQ. The CDR3 consists of 14 residues. Trimming stripped 2 bases from V and 3 bases from J, with 12 bases between.

Regarding this clonotype: A read error may account for a junction end that differs from germline. The gene calls are TRBV9 and TRBJ2-7; possibly TRBD2 for D (5 bases). Germline V lookup: CDR1 SGDLS, CDR2 YYNGEE. This CDR3 spans 12 amino acids. The DNA for the CDR3 is TGTACCAGCAGCGTAGGAGGAGGCGAGCAGTACTTC. Protein: CTSSVGGGEQYF.

This clonotype came up many times. V and J are TRBV10-3 and TRBJ1-2; no firm D call. The CDR3 runs to 15 residues. Germline CDR1 is ENHRY and CDR2 is SYGVKD. Trimming took off 4 bases at V and 1 base at J, with 13 bases between the two ends. CDR3 residues: CAISVERVLNYGYTF. As DNA, the CDR3 is TGTGCCATCAGTGTCGAGAGGGTACTTAACTATGGCTACACCTTC.

CDR3 nucleotide sequence: TGTGCCATCAGAACCGGGGGGGGCGAGCAGTACTTC. The encoded protein is CAIRTGGGEQYF. The chain couples TRBV6-5 to TRBJ2-7; 8 positions agree with TRBD2. V lost 10 bases to trimming and J lost 6 bases; unmatched junction nucleotides: 8. Germline values: CDR1 MNHEY, CDR2 SVGAGI. The CDR3 contains 12 residues.

This clonotype has only a few counts. The chain uses TRBV19 and TRBJ2-7; D might be TRBD2 (8 bases). The V end lost 3 bases, the J end lost 0 bases, and 21 bases lay between the germline ends. The CDR3 has 18 amino acids. CDR1 is LNHDA and CDR2 is SQIVND in the germline V gene (reference sequence). The CDR3 spells CASSILAGRDSTSYEQYF. DNA for the CDR3: TGTGCCAGTAGTATCCTCGCCGGGAGGGACAGTACCTCCTACGAGCAGTACTTC.

Only a few counts were recorded for this clonotype. The chain recombines TRBV6-5 with TRBJ1-5; the match to TRBD1 covers 7 bases. Trimming at V came to 5 bases and at J to 2 bases, leaving 9 bases not matched to a gene. CDR3 length: 16 amino acids. Germline CDR1 MNHEY, CDR2 SVGAGI. The CDR3 DNA reads as TGTGCCAGCAGTAAACCGCACAGGGGCGGCAATCAGCCCCAGCATTTT. Translation gives CASSKPHRGGNQPQHF.

On this clonotype: Germline and junction disagree at one end, which may indicate a read error. This chain connects TRBV10-2 to TRBJ2-7; 12 bases agree with TRBD1. CDR3 length: 16 residues. Per germline, CDR1 WSHSY and CDR2 SAAADI. CDR3 loop: CASSDDSWDRGHEQYF. The CDR3 region has the DNA TGTGCCAGCAGTGACGACAGTTGGGACAGGGGGCACGAGCAGTACTTC.

A few counts support this clonotype. The chain joins TRBV2 to TRBJ1-1; D is undetermined. CDR3 size: 14 residues. The germline gives CDR1 SNHLY, CDR2 FYNNEI. V lost 5 bases, J lost 5 bases, and 15 bases lay in between. CDR3 sequence: CASSPPPGRTEAFF. The CDR3 coding sequence is TGTGCCAGCAGTCCTCCCCCGGGGAGGACTGAAGCTTTCTTT.

This clonotype was seen repeatedly, ten times or more. This sequence joins TRBV24-1 and TRBJ2-5, with D tentatively TRBD2 (6 bases). CDR1 and CDR2 from the germline V gene are KGHDR and SFDVKD. The ends were cut back, 3 bases at V and 5 bases at J, with 21 bases in the middle. The CDR3 extends over 17 amino acids. The CDR3 DNA reads TGTGCCACCAGTGATAAAGCGGGCCTACTAGGATCGGAGACCCAGTACTTC. This codes for CATSDKAGLLGSETQYF.

Remarks on this clonotype: This clone may be a read error of a much larger clone one base away. The CDR3 loop is CSVRKTGGYQETQYF. In nucleotides, the CDR3 is TGCAGCGTGAGGAAGACAGGGGGGTACCAAGAGACCCAGTACTTC. This rearrangement joins TRBV29-1 to TRBJ2-5; TRBD1 matches 9 bases. This CDR3 region has 15 residues. V trimming: 6 bases; J trimming: 0 bases; junction bases outside the gene matches: 8. Germline V CDR1 and CDR2: SQVTM, ANQGSEA.

This clonotype was seen a handful of times. The chain links TRBV6-5 to TRBJ1-1, with D uncertain. This CDR3 has 14 amino acids. From germline, CDR1 is MNHEY and CDR2 SVGAGI. Trimming removed 6 bases at V and 1 base at J, with 12 bases between. CDR3 in DNA: TGTGCCAGCAGCGGCCCGTGGGGGAACACTGAAGCTTTCTTT. It is translated as CASSGPWGNTEAFF.

This clonotype was counted only a few times. The V call is TRBV27, the J call TRBJ1-5; the D is unclear. The CDR3 runs to 13 residues. CDR1 is MNHEY and CDR2 is SMNVEV in the germline V gene (reference sequence). The V end was cut by 4 bases, the J end by 7 bases, with 11 bases between. The CDR3 nucleotides are TGTGCCAGCAGTTACGGGCCTCAACAGCCCCAGCATTTT. Protein product: CASSYGPQQPQHF.

V and J are TRBV10-3 and TRBJ1-6; 9 bases map to TRBD1. Trimming removed 5 bases from V and 7 bases from J; junction bases left unmatched: 3. CDR1 and CDR2 from the germline V gene are ENHRY and SYGVKD. The CDR3 consists of 14 residues. In DNA form, the CDR3 reads TGTGCCATCAGTCCTGACAGGGGGAATTCACCCCTCCACTTT. Translated, it gives CAISPDRGNSPLHF.

This clonotype was picked up one time. The V gene is TRBV24-1, the J gene TRBJ2-5; 8 bases fit TRBD1. V shed 7 bases, J shed 4 bases, and the junction held 7 bases outside the gene matches. Germline V gene lookup returns CDR1 KGHDR and CDR2 SFDVKD. This CDR3 contains 14 residues. The CDR3 loop reads CATRPRGLIETQYF. Written as DNA, the CDR3 is TGTGCCACCAGGCCCAGGGGGCTTATAGAGACCCAGTACTTC.